These 27 T cell receptor beta chains share one sample of origin, sequenced in a study of blood T cell repertoires in COVID-19 (dated by TCRdb to about 2020). The library was prepared using the immunoSEQ multiplex PCR assay. TCRdb took over this immuneACCESS table, retaining in-frame rearrangements with V and J assigned. Such tables are incomplete; in checked studies, under half of the missing clones stem from an unresolved V gene, and the remainder is unexplained. Counted in this sample were about 67,000 clones; roughly 85% of them appeared once. 15% to 20% of the sample is in the top ten clones. Material: peripheral blood. The receptors were gathered from a woman of 80 years or more with acute or convalescent COVID-19.

The chain couples TRBV28 to TRBJ2-2; 12 bases are a match to TRBD2. V lost 4 bases to trimming and J lost 5 bases; unmatched junction nucleotides: 5. The germline V gene encodes CDR1 MDHEN and CDR2 SYDVKM. The CDR3 has 16 amino acids. DNA for the CDR3: TGTGCCAGCAGTTCAGCGGGACTAGCGGGTACCGGGGAGCTGTTTTTT. Protein product: CASSSAGLAGTGELFF.

This chain uses TRBV28 with TRBJ1-2; the match to TRBD1 covers 8 bases. This CDR3 spans 13 amino acids. V shed 4 bases, J shed 8 bases, and the junction held 6 bases outside the gene matches. From germline, CDR1 is MDHEN and CDR2 SYDVKM. The CDR3 loop reads CASSSGQALGYTF. The CDR3 DNA is TGTGCCAGCAGTTCGGGACAGGCGTTGGGCTACACCTTC.

This chain links TRBV28 with TRBJ1-1; TRBD1 matches 7 bases. The germline gives CDR1 MDHEN, CDR2 SYDVKM. The trim removed 7 bases at V and 11 bases at J, leaving 16 bases unmatched. CDR3 length: 14 residues. The CDR3 loop is CASIGGGAGGSAFF. CDR3 DNA sequence: TGTGCCAGCATAGGAGGGGGCGCGGGCGGGTCGGCTTTCTTT.

V gene TRBV10-3 combines with J gene TRBJ2-1; 12 positions match TRBD2. Germline CDR1 is ENHRY and CDR2 is SYGVKD. With V trimmed by 10 bases and J by 7 bases, 11 bases remained unmatched. The CDR3 contains 15 residues. The CDR3: CATGGLAGTINEQFF. As DNA, the CDR3 is TGTGCCACCGGAGGACTAGCGGGGACTATAAATGAGCAGTTCTTC.

This clone was seen once. CDR3 sequence (DNA): TGTGCCAGCAGCTTAGGGGGAGGGGGGAGAGGTCAGCCCCAGCATTTT. This sequence encodes CASSLGGGGRGQPQHF. This rearrangement joins TRBV7-2 to TRBJ1-5; D is possibly TRBD1 (6 bases). The CDR3 is made up of 16 amino acids. The V gene lost 1 base and the J gene lost 6 bases, with 16 bases spanning the gap. CDR1 SGHTA and CDR2 FQGNSA come from the germline V gene. Full variable domain (rest looked up from reference TRBV7-2 and TRBJ1-5): GAGVSQSPSNKVTEKGKDVELRCDPISGHTALYWYRQSLGQGLEFLIYFQGNSAPDKSGLPSDRFSAERTGGSVSTLTIQRTQQEDSAVYLCASSLGGGGRGQPQHFGDGTRLSIL.

This rearrangement joins TRBV21-1 to TRBJ2-7; the DNA was not used to check the table's D call, TRBD2. TRBV21-1 is an annotated pseudogene. The CDR3 consists of 17 residues. CDR3 loop: CASILRVAGGPIHEQYF. CDR3 DNA sequence: TGTGCCAGCATCCTCCGGGTAGCGGGAGGGCCTATCCACGAGCAGTACTTC.

The J gene is TRBJ1-1, the V gene TRBV30, with TRBD1 identical over 8 bases. With 4 bases clipped from V and 1 base from J, the junction kept 11 bases outside the gene matches. The germline V gene has CDR1 GTSNPN and CDR2 SVGIG (reference sequence). There are 16 residues in the CDR3. DNA of the CDR3: TGTGCCTGGACCAAGAAACCAGGACAGGGGAACACTGAAGCTTTCTTT. Translated: CAWTKKPGQGNTEAFF.

This rearrangement joins TRBV2 to TRBJ1-5; 9 bases fit TRBD1. The CDR3 length is 13 residues. Trimming at V came to 8 bases and at J to 6 bases, leaving 5 bases not matched to a gene. Per the germline V gene, CDR1 is SNHLY and CDR2 is FYNNEI. The CDR3 region has the DNA TGTGCCAGCCTGGGACAGGGAGGTCAGCCCCAGCATTTT. Protein: CASLGQGGQPQHF.

The rearrangement joins TRBV5-6 to TRBJ2-5; possibly TRBD2 for D (6 bases). Per germline, CDR1 SGHDT and CDR2 YYEEEE. The length of the CDR3 is 15 residues. Trimming shortened V by 4 bases and J by 5 bases, and 18 bases separated the two germline ends. The CDR3 DNA sequence: TGTGCCAGCAGCCCCGGGCCCATCGGAGGGGAGACCCAGTACTTC. Translating gives CASSPGPIGGETQYF.

The CDR3 nucleotides read TGCGCCAGCAGTGAGTCGGGCAGGGATACGCAGTATTTT. The encoded protein is CASSESGRDTQYF. The genes are TRBV10-1 and TRBJ2-3; the D is unclear. This CDR3 is 13 amino acids long. Trimming stripped 0 bases from V and 6 bases from J, with 7 bases between. Germline-derived CDR1 and CDR2 are WNHNN and SYGVQD (reference sequence).

In its sample, this clone was seen a few times. The V and J genes are TRBV6-5 and TRBJ2-2; maybe TRBD1 (6 bases). CDR3 length equals 14 residues. V was trimmed by 6 bases and J by 5 bases, leaving 13 bases between them. From germline, CDR1 is MNHEY and CDR2 SVGAGI. CDR3 sequence (DNA): TGTGCCAGCAGCTCCGGGACAATTACCGGGGAGCTGTTTTTT. Translated: CASSSGTITGELFF.

The chain joins TRBV28 to TRBJ1-1; D ambiguous. V was cut by 10 bases and J by 0 bases, with 18 bases left in between. From germline, CDR1 is MDHEN and CDR2 SYDVKM. The CDR3 is 15 amino acids. The CDR3 region has the DNA TGTGCCACCGGCAGGCCTCAGATCATGAACACTGAAGCTTTCTTT. It encodes CATGRPQIMNTEAFF.

This sequence joins TRBV23-1 and TRBJ2-7, with D maybe TRBD1 (6 bases). TRBV23-1 is flagged as an ORF with uncertain function. This CDR3 comprises 11 residues. With 6 bases removed from V and 6 bases from J, the gap between germline ends came to 9 bases. CDR3 amino acids: CASSAQGEQYF. The CDR3 DNA reads TGCGCCAGCAGCGCACAGGGCGAGCAGTACTTC.

V is TRBV5-1 and J is TRBJ2-5; D not resolved. CDR3 length: 13 residues. The V gene's germline CDR1 is SGHRS and CDR2 YFSETQ. V lost 1 base, J lost 5 bases, and 9 bases lay in between. The CDR3 protein is CASSLIPGETQYF. The CDR3 nucleotides read TGCGCCAGCAGCTTGATTCCGGGTGAGACCCAGTACTTC.

This clone occurred once. The rearrangement uses TRBV4-2 and TRBJ2-7, with 8 bases matching TRBD2. V dropped 2 bases and J dropped 3; count of bases not matched to a gene: 6. Germline CDR1 is LGHNA and CDR2 is YNFKEQ. This CDR3 spans 15 amino acids. The DNA for the CDR3 is TGTGCCAGCAGCCAATTTACTAGCGGATACTACGAGCAGTACTTC. Translation: CASSQFTSGYYEQYF.

This clone was seen once. The gene calls are TRBV11-2 and TRBJ1-2, with D perhaps matching TRBD1 (5 bases). The CDR3 totals 13 residues. Germline assignment: CDR1 SGHAT and CDR2 FQNNGV. The V gene lost 1 base and the J gene lost 8 bases, with 11 bases spanning the gap. The CDR3 loop reads CASSLVGGLGYTF. For the CDR3, the DNA is TGTGCCAGCAGCTTAGTCGGGGGTTTGGGCTACACCTTC.

About this clone itself: The junction and the germline gene differ at one end; a read error may be behind it. This sequence joins TRBV23-1 and TRBJ1-4, with a tentative D call TRBD1 (5 bases). TRBV23-1 is marked as an open reading frame, function uncertain. This CDR3 has 12 residues. The CDR3 region is CASIRHGRTMLF. CDR3 bases: TGCGCCAGCATTCGGCACGGACGGACAATGCTTTTT.

J is TRBJ2-4 and V is TRBV6-2 or TRBV6-3, with 7 bases identical to TRBD2. This CDR3 is 13 amino acids long. In germline, CDR1 is MNHEY, CDR2 SVGEGT. Unmatched junction bases numbered 5, after V lost 4 bases and J lost 8 bases. The CDR3 sequence: CASSSAAGDIQYF. The CDR3 region has the DNA TGTGCCAGCAGTTCGGCGGCGGGGGACATTCAGTACTTC.

In its sample, this clone was seen a few times. The V and J genes are TRBV10-1 and TRBJ1-1, with D possibly TRBD1 on 5 matching bases. This CDR3 is 13 amino acids long. The V gene's germline CDR1 is WNHNN and CDR2 SYGVQD (reference sequence). With 5 bases removed from V and 5 bases from J, the gap between germline ends came to 12 bases. CDR3 loop: CASSWGLGTEAFF. The CDR3 region has the DNA TGCGCCAGCAGTTGGGGCCTGGGGACTGAAGCTTTCTTT.

This chain joins TRBV11-1 and TRBJ1-1; 9 bases match TRBD1. Germline V lookup: CDR1 SGHAT, CDR2 FQDESV (reference sequence). The CDR3 is 13 amino acids. V lost 5 bases and J lost 4; bases outside the gene matches: 2. CDR3 DNA: TGTGCCAGCAGCGCGACAGGGGGCACTGAAGCTTTCTTT. Translated, it gives CASSATGGTEAFF.

The chain is built from TRBV6-4 and TRBJ2-1, with 8 bases aligning to TRBD2. Trimming at V came to 2 bases and at J to 3 bases, leaving 3 bases not matched to a gene. CDR3 length: 15 amino acids. CDR1 is MRHNA and CDR2 is SNTAGT in the germline V gene. The CDR3 DNA reads TGTGCCAGCAGTGACGACGGGGGGGACTACAATGAGCAGTTCTTC. This codes for CASSDDGGDYNEQFF.

CDR3 nucleotides: TGTGCCAGCAGCTTAGGGGGGACAGTCTGGGGTAACTATGGCTACACCTTC. This gives the protein CASSLGGTVWGNYGYTF. This chain connects TRBV11-2 to TRBJ1-2; 7 nucleotides match TRBD1. V lost 1 base and J lost 1; bases outside the gene matches: 9. The CDR3 length is 17 residues. Germline-derived CDR1 and CDR2 are SGHAT and FQNNGV.

The rearrangement uses TRBV12-3 or TRBV12-4 and TRBJ2-1; no firm D call. The V and J ends lost 2 bases and 9 bases respectively, with 11 bases between them. The CDR3 consists of 13 residues. The CDR3 loop is CASSLTITVEQFF. CDR3 nucleotides: TGTGCCAGCAGTTTAACCATAACGGTTGAGCAGTTCTTC.

The chain uses TRBV27 and TRBJ1-2; D unclear. CDR3 length: 12 amino acids. Germline V gives CDR1 MNHEY, CDR2 SMNVEV (reference sequence). CDR3 loop: CVTRRGMEGYTF. CDR3 coding DNA: TGTGTCACCCGACGGGGTATGGAAGGCTACACCTTC.

This clone occurred a few times. J is TRBJ1-5 and V is TRBV28; 10 nucleotides line up with TRBD1. This CDR3 contains 16 residues. Germline CDR1 is MDHEN and CDR2 is SYDVKM. V lost 6 bases and J lost 4; bases outside the gene matches: 9. The DNA for the CDR3 is TGTGCCAGCAGCCCGGACAGGGGGGCCCGTAATCAGCCCCAGCATTTT. Translated, it gives CASSPDRGARNQPQHF.

Comment on this clone: The junction shows a germline mismatch at one end, possibly a read error. This rearrangement joins TRBV28 to TRBJ2-1, with D possibly TRBD1 on 6 matching bases. The CDR3 loop spans 12 amino acids. The germline gives CDR1 MDHEN, CDR2 SYDVKM. The CDR3 protein is CASSTNRATGLF. The CDR3 bases are TGTGCCAGCAGTACCAACAGGGCGACGGGGCTCTTC.

This clone was detected a few times. The chain has TRBV19 and TRBJ2-2, with TRBD1 as a possible D gene (6 bases). The CDR3 totals 13 residues. V was pared by 8 bases and J by 7 bases, with 14 bases between. The germline V gene encodes CDR1 LNHDA and CDR2 SQIVND (reference sequence). CDR3 nucleotide sequence: TGTGCCAGTTGGTCAGGGGTCAACGGGGAGCTGTTTTTT. Translation: CASWSGVNGELFF.